This T cell receptor beta chain was sequenced during a study of CD8+CD57+ T cells in acquired aplastic anemia. Study context: Sorted CD4+ and CD8+ cells gave a mean 3.2 ug DNA, range about 0.19 to 27.4 ug.

Whoever was chosen for sequencing had shown CD8+CD57+ cell expansion by flow cytometry. Acquired aplastic anemia of severe grade affected all patients. Patients were therapy-naive when their blood was sampled. Overall study findings and caveats: There were 25 to 35 CD8+ CDR3 sequences that occurred in both patients and controls.

CDR3 and TCR beta VDJ profiling relied on a genomic DNA template. MiXCR, run by TCRdb on the reads, gives a single entry per CDR3 protein. Here the sample spans over 250,000 distinct CDR3 sequences, 45% to 65% being singletons. With respect to this clonotype: Its antigen remains unknown.

The junction had 3 bases not matched to a gene; V was cut back by 1 base and J by 5 bases. This CDR3 contains 15 residues. The V gene's germline CDR1 is MGHDK and CDR2 SYGVNS. The source is a human donor with aplastic anemia. This chain connects TRBV25-1 to TRBJ1-5, with TRBD1 matching 9 bases. Sequences were obtained from sorted CD4+, CD8+, or CD8+CD57+ T cells (not recorded which) from PBMCs. Written as DNA, the CDR3 is TGTGCCAGCAGTGAATGGGACAGGGAGGATCAGCCCCAGCATTTT. Amino acid sequence: CASSEWDREDQPQHF.